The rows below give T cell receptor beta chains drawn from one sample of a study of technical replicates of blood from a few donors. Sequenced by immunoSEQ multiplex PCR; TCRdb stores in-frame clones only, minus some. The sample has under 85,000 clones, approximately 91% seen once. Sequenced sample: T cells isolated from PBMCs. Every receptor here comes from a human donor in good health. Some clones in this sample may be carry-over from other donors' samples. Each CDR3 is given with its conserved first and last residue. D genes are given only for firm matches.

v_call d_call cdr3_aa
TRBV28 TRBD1 CASRGNRGPRQPQHF
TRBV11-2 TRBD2 CASSQLAGSMDTQYF
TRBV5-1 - CASSHRSTGSPNSPLHF
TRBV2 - CASRGTGEETQYF
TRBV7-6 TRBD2 CASSLISGRAQEQYF
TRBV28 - CASRGGVLWEQYF
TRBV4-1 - CASSQVTQNTEAFF
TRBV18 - CASSPANTEAFF
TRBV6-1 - CASSLNQPQHF
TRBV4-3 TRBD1 CASSQGTGTGFAFISTDTQYF
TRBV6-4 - CASSDLRVHNEQFF
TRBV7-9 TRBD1 CASSLTDRGITEAFF
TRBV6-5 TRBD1 CASSPDRGNTEAFF
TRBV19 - CASSNGRAYEQYF
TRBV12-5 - CASGLSGVQPQHF
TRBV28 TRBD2 CASSLVLAGGPKHEQFF
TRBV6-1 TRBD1 CASSERDRIANYGYTF
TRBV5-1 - CASSPPGTRNTEAFF
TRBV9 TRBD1 CASSAGQHQETQYF
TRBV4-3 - CASSQDPRDTYSGANVLTF
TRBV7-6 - CASSLETGSSDTQYF
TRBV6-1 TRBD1 CASSEGRTGNEKLFF
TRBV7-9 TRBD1 CASSLGGQGSKTQYF
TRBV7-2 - CASSLQGINTEAFF